This T cell receptor (beta chain) was sequenced during a study of blood T cell repertoires in COVID-19. About the research overall: Donors in the United States, Italy and Spain gave samples during acute or convalescent COVID-19.

Some clones are missing from TCRdb's copy, which holds only in-frame ones; the method was immunoSEQ multiplex PCR. The top ten hold approximately 4% of the sample, which has about 250,000 clones, 70% to 90% seen once. This CDR3 has 13 residues. V was cut by 7 bases and J by 2 bases, with 13 bases left in between. The germline CDR1 and CDR2 sequences are GTSNPN and SVGIG (reference sequence). Enrollees, roughly 18 to 95 years old, lived in 25 or so US areas. Clinical history as reported by participants underpinned cohort assignment. Material for sequencing was PBMCs or T cells enriched from blood (not recorded which). This clonotype was obtained from a woman in her twenties or thirties who had recovered from COVID-19. J is TRBJ2-3 and V is TRBV30, with TRBD1 as a possible D gene (5 bases). The CDR3 region is CALDSSFTDTQYF. Here the CDR3 DNA reads TGTGCCTTAGACAGTTCCTTCACAGATACGCAGTATTTT.